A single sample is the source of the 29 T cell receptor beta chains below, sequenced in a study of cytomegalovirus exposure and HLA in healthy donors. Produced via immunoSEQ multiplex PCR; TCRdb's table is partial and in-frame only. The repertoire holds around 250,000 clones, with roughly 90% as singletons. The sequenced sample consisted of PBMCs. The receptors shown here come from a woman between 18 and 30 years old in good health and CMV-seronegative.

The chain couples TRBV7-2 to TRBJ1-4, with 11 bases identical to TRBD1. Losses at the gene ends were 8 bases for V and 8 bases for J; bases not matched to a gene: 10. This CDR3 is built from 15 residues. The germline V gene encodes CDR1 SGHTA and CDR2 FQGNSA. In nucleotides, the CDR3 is TGTGCCAGCTCCCGTGGGGACAGGGGGGGAGAAAAACTGTTTTTT. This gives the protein CASSRGDRGGEKLFF. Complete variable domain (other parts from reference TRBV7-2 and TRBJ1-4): GAGVSQSPSNKVTEKGKDVELRCDPISGHTALYWYRQSLGQGLEFLIYFQGNSAPDKSGLPSDRFSAERTGGSVSTLTIQRTQQEDSAVYLCASSRGDRGGEKLFFGSGTQLSVL.

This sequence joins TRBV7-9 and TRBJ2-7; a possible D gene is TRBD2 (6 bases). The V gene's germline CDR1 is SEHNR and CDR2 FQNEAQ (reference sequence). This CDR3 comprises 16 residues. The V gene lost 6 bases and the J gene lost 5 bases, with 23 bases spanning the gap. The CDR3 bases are TGTGCCAGCAGTTCCAACCGGTTCGCACTAGCTAACGAGCAGTACTTC. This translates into CASSSNRFALANEQYF.

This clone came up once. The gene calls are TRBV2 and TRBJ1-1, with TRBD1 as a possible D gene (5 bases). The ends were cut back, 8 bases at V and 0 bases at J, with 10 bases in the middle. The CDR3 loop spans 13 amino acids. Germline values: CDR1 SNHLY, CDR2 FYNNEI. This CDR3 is CASSGFLNTEAFF. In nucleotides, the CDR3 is TGTGCCAGCTCAGGGTTCTTGAACACTGAAGCTTTCTTT.

The CDR3 reads CASSSRTGTNSPLHF. The CDR3, as DNA: TGCGCCAGCAGCTCGCGGACAGGCACTAATTCACCCCTCCACTTT. V gene TRBV5-1 combines with J gene TRBJ1-6, with TRBD1 matching 7 bases. The CDR3 runs 15 residues. Germline CDR1 SGHRS, CDR2 YFSETQ. J gave up 6 bases and V 3 bases, and 6 bases lay outside the gene matches.

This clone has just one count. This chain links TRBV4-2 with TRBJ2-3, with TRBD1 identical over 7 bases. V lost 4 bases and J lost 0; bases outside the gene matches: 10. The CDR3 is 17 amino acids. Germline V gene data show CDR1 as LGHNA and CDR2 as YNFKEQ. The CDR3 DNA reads TGTGCCAGCAGCCTAACCGGGACAGAAGCTAGCACAGATACGCAGTATTTT. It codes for CASSLTGTEASTDTQYF.

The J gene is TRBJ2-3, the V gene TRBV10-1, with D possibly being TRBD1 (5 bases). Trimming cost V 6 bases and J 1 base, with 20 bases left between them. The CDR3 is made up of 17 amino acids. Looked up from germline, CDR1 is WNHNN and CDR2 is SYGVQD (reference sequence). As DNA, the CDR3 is TGCGCCAGCAGCGAAATCCGGCCAGGGCAAGGCACAGATACGCAGTATTTT. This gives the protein CASSEIRPGQGTDTQYF.

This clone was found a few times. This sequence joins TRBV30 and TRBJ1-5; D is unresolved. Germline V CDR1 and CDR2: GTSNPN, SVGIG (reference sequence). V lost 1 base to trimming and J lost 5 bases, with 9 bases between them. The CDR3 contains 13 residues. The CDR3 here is CAWSAGPHQPQHF. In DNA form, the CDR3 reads TGTGCCTGGAGTGCAGGCCCCCATCAGCCCCAGCATTTT.

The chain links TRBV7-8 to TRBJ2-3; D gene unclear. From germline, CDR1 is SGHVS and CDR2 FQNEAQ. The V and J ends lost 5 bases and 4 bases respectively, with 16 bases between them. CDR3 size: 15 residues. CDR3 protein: CASSKQVAFADTQYF. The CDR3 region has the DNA TGTGCCAGCAGCAAGCAGGTTGCCTTTGCAGATACGCAGTATTTT.

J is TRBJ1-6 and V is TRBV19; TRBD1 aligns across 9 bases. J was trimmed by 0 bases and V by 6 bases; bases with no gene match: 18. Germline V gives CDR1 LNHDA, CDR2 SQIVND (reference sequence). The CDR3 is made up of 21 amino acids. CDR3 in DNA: TGTGCCAGTAGGTATGGCCCGAGAGGACAGGGGATGAGCTCCTATAATTCACCCCTCCACTTT. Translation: CASRYGPRGQGMSSYNSPLHF.

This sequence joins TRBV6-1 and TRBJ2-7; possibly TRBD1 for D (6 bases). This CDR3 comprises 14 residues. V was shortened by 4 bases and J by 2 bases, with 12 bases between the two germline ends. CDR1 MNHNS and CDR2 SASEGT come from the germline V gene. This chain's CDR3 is CASSVQGITYEQYV. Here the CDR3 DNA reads TGTGCCAGCAGTGTGCAGGGGATTACCTACGAGCAGTACGTC.

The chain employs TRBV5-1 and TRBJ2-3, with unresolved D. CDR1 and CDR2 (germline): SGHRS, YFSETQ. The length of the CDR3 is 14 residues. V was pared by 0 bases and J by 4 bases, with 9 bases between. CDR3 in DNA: TGCGCCAGCAGCTTGGGCCTAGTCGCAGATACGCAGTATTTT. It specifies CASSLGLVADTQYF.

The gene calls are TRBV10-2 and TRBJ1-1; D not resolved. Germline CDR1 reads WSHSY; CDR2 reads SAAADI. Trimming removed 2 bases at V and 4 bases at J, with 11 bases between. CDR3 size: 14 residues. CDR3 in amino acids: CASSESRLGTEAFF. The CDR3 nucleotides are TGCGCCAGCAGTGAGAGCAGGTTGGGCACTGAAGCTTTCTTT.

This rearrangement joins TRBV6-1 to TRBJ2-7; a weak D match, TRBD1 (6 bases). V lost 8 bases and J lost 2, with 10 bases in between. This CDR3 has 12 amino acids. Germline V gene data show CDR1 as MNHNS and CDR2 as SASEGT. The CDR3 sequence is CASGDKTYEQYV. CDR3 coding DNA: TGTGCCAGCGGGGACAAGACCTACGAGCAGTACGTC.

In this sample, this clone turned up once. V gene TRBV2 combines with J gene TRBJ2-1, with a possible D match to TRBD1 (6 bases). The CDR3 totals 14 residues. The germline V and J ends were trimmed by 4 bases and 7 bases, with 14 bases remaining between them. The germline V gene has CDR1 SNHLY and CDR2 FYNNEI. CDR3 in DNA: TGTGCCAGCAGTGCCGAGGGGGTAGGGAATGAGCAGTTCTTC. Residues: CASSAEGVGNEQFF. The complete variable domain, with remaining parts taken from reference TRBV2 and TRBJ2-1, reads EPEVTQTPSHQVTQMGQEVILRCVPISNHLYFYWYRQILGQKVEFLVSFYNNEISEKSEIFDDQFSVERPDGSNFTLKIRSTKLEDSAMYFCASSAEGVGNEQFFGPGTRLTVL.

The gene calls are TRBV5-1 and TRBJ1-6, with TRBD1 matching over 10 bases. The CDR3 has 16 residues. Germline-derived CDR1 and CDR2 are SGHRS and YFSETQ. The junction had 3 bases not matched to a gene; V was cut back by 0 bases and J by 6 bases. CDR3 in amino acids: CASSLVGQGTNSPLHF. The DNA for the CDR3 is TGCGCCAGCAGCTTGGTGGGACAGGGGACTAATTCACCCCTCCACTTT. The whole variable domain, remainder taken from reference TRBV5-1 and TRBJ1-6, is KAGVTQTPRYLIKTRGQQVTLSCSPISGHRSVSWYQQTPGQGLQFLFEYFSETQRNKGNFPGRFSGRQFSNSRSEMNVSTLELGDSALYLCASSLVGQGTNSPLHFGNGTRLTVT.

The CDR3 coding sequence is TGTGCCTGGAGACAGAACCCATCCTACGAGCAGTACTTC. The encoded protein is CAWRQNPSYEQYF. The J gene is TRBJ2-7, the V gene TRBV30; D uncertain. Looked up from germline, CDR1 is GTSNPN and CDR2 is SVGIG (reference sequence). The CDR3 totals 13 residues. Trimming took off 3 bases at V and 1 base at J, with 10 bases between the two ends. The full variable domain, completed using reference TRBV30 and TRBJ2-7, is SQTIHQWPATLVQPVGSPLSLECTVEGTSNPNLYWYRQAAGRGLQLLFYSVGIGQISSEVPQNLSASRPQDRQFILSSKKLLLSDSGFYLCAWRQNPSYEQYFGPGTRLTVT.

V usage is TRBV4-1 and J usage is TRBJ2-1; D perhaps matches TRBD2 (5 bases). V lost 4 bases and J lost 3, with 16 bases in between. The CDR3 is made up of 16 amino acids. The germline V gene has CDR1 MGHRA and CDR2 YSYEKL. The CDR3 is CASSLTRVGIYNEQFF. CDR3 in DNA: TGCGCCAGCAGCCTTACTAGGGTAGGAATCTACAATGAGCAGTTCTTC.

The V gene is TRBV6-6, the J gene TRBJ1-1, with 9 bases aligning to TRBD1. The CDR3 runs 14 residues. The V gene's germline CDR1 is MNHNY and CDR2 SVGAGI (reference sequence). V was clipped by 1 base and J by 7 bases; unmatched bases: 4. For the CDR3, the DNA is TGTGCCAGCAGTTACTTGGGACAGGGAGGTGAAGCTTTCTTT. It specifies CASSYLGQGGEAFF.

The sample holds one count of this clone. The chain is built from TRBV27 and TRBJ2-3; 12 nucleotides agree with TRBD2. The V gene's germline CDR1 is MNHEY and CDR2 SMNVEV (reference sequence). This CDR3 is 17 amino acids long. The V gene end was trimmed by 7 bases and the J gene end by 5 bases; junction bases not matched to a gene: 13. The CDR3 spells CASIRYPSGGAGDTQYF. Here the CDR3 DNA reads TGTGCCAGCATTAGATACCCTAGCGGGGGGGCTGGAGATACGCAGTATTTT.

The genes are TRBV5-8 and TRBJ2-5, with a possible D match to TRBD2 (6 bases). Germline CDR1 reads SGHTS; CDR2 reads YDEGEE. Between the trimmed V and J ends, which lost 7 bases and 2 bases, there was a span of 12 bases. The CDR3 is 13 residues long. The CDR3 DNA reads TGTGCCAGCCGGGAACGGGGGCAAGAGACCCAGTACTTC. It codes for CASRERGQETQYF.

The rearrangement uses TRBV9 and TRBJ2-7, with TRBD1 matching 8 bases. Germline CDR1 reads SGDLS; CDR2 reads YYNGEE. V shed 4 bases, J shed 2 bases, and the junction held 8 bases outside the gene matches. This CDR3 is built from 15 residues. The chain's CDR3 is CASSSGQGMAYEQYF. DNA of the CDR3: TGTGCCAGCAGCTCTGGACAGGGCATGGCCTACGAGCAGTACTTC.

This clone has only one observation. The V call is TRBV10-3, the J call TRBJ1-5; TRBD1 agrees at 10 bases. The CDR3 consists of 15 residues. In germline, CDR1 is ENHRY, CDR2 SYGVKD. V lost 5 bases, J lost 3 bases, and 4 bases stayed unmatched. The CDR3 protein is CAISPGTGDNQPQHF. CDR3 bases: TGTGCCATCAGTCCCGGGACAGGGGACAATCAGCCCCAGCATTTT.

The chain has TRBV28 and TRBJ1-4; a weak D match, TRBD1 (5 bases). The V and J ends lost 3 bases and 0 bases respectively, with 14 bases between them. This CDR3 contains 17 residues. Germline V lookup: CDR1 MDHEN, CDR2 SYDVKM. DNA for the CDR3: TGTGCCAGCAGTTTGGACCCCCAAGGGGCAACTAATGAAAAACTGTTTTTT. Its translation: CASSLDPQGATNEKLFF.

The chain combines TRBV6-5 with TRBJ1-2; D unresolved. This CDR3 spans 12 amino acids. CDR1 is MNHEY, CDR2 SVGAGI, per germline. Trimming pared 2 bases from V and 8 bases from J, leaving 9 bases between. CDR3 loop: CASSYRTGGYTF. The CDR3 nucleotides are TGTGCCAGCAGTTACCGGACTGGCGGCTACACCTTC.

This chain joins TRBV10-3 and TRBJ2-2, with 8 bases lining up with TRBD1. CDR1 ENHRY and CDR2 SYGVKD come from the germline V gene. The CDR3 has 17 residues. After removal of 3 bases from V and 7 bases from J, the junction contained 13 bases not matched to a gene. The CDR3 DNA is TGTGCCATCAGTGACCCTGGACAGGGTAGACCGAGCGGGGAGCTGTTTTTT. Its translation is CAISDPGQGRPSGELFF.

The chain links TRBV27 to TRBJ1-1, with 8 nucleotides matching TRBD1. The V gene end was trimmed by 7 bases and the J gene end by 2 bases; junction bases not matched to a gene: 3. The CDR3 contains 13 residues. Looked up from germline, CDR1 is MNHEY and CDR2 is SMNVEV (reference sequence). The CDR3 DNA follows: TGTGCCAGCACTGGACAGGGAAACACTGAAGCTTTCTTT. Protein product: CASTGQGNTEAFF.

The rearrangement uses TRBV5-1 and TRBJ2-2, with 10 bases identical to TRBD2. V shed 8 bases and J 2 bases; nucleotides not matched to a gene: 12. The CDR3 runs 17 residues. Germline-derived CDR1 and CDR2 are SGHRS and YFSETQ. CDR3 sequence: CASALIVAGGNTGELFF. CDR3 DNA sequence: TGCGCCAGTGCCCTGATCGTAGCGGGGGGAAACACCGGGGAGCTGTTTTTT.

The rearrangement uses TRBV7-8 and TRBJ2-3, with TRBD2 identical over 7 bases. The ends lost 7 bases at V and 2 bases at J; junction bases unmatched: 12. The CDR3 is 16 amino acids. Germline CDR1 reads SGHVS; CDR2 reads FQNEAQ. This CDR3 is CASTPRRLAYTDTQYF. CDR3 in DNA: TGTGCCAGCACCCCTCGTAGACTAGCTTACACAGATACGCAGTATTTT.

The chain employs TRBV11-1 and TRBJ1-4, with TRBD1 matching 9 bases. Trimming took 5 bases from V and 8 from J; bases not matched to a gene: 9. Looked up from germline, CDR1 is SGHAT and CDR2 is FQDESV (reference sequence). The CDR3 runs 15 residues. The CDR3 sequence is CASSTQQGASEKLFF. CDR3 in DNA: TGTGCCAGCAGCACTCAACAGGGGGCGAGCGAAAAACTGTTTTTT.